This TCR beta chain was sequenced during a study of T cells in Graves' hyperthyroidism and ophthalmopathy. Study context: At initial diagnosis, before any treatment had begun, peripheral blood was obtained.

Reasons for excluding patients were uncontrolled infection, other autoimmune disease, pregnancy or lactation. The diagnostic basis comprised clinical symptoms, serum thyroxine and TRAb, thyroid ultrasound and orbital computed tomography. Amplification of TCR beta CDR3 regions was performed using RNA transcripts as template. The TCR CDR3 was amplified in a first-round RT-PCR using the HTBI primer set. TCRdb redid the calling of the multiplex PCR reads with MiXCR, one entry per CDR3 protein. The sample consists of roughly 800,000 distinct CDR3 sequences, 35% to 45% of them appearing once. The CDR3 runs to 14 residues. CDR1 and CDR2 from the germline V gene are SEHNR and FQNEAQ (reference sequence). Trimming cost V 7 bases and J 4 bases; bases outside gene matches: 9.

This clonotype was obtained from a man between 18 and 29 years old with Graves' hyperthyroidism. V is TRBV7-9 and J is TRBJ1-1; 7 positions agree with TRBD1. Sequenced material: blood. The CDR3 bases are TGTGCCAGCAACCCCAGACAGGGAGGCACTGAAGCTTTCTTT. It translates to CASNPRQGGTEAFF.